This TCR beta chain was recorded in a study of T-cell reconstitution after alpha-beta-depleted transplantation in children. Points from the study as a whole: The main origin of T-cell counts and diversity one year after transplant was newly produced T cells. Several hundred expanded graft clones reportedly supplied alpha-beta T cells about two months after transplant.

With 7 bases removed from V and 0 bases from J, the gap between germline ends came to 12 bases. Germline assignment: CDR1 SEHNR and CDR2 FQNEAQ (reference sequence). The CDR3 contains 15 residues. Comment on this clonotype: The antigen is undetermined.

A TCRbeta library incorporating unique molecular identifiers was prepared. TCRdb itself ran the PCR reads through MiXCR, one entry per CDR3 protein. The sample includes about 600,000 distinct CDR3 sequences, 20% to 25% of them seen just once. The source is a boy younger than two who had a stem cell transplant for acute myeloid leukemia, so the T cells may come from the graft donor. The rearrangement joins TRBV7-9 to TRBJ1-4, with no clear D. The sample was PBMCs, mostly from graft donor cells, taken 360 days after TCRalphabeta/CD19-depleted stem cell transplant. In DNA, the CDR3 is TGTGCCAGCACAAGAGGGAGAACAACTAATGAAAAACTGTTTTTT. Its protein is CASTRGRTTNEKLFF.